This T cell receptor beta chain was recorded in a study of blood T cell repertoires in COVID-19. Study background: Acute and convalescent COVID-19 samples came from the United States, Italy and Spain. From T cells, B-cell-depleted T cells, or PBMCs came the material, which was cDNA or gDNA.

Germline lookup yields CDR1 MNHEY and CDR2 SVGEGT. V was clipped by 2 bases and J by 1 base, with 20 bases between them. This CDR3 region has 18 residues. Original analysis: Amplified reference gene primers provided the basis for estimating nucleated cell counts. Clones were sequenced by immunoSEQ multiplex PCR, and TCRdb holds only the in-frame ones, with some missing. The V and J calls and clone size were taken over from that table, and D and trimming were inferred from the DNA. The repertoire includes around 70,000 clones, roughly 80% of them detected once, and 4.8% sits in the top ten. The genes are TRBV6-2 or TRBV6-3 and TRBJ1-1; D remains unclear. This TCR derives from a woman aged 80 or over with active or convalescent COVID-19. The sequenced sample was peripheral blood. The CDR3 is CASSYLTRNRRPNTEAFF. The CDR3 DNA is TGTGCCAGCAGTTACCTCACGAGGAATCGACGGCCGAACACTGAAGCTTTCTTT.